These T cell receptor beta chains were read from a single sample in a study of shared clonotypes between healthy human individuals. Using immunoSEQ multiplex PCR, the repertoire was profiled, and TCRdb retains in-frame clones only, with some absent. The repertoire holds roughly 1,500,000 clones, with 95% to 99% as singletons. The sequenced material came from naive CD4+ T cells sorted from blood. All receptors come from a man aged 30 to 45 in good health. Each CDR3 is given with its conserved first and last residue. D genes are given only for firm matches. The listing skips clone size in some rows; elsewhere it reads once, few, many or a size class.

CDR3nt: TGTGCCAGCAGCTTACACCGGGAGAACGAGCAGTACTTC; CDR3aa: CASSLHRENEQYF; v_gene: TRBV7-2; abundance: .; d_gene: .; j_gene: TRBJ2-7
CDR3nt: TGCGCCAGCAGCTTGACAGACCAGACCTACAATGAGCAGTTCTTC; CDR3aa: CASSLTDQTYNEQFF; v_gene: TRBV5-1; abundance: .; d_gene: .; j_gene: TRBJ2-1
CDR3nt: TGCGCCAGCAGCCTTAGACTAGCGGACAATGAGCAGTTCTTC; CDR3aa: CASSLRLADNEQFF; v_gene: TRBV5-1; abundance: once; d_gene: TRBD2; j_gene: TRBJ2-1
CDR3nt: TGTGCCAGTAGTATTGGTACGCGGGGCTTGGAGACCCAGTACTTC; CDR3aa: CASSIGTRGLETQYF; v_gene: TRBV19; abundance: .; d_gene: .; j_gene: TRBJ2-5
CDR3nt: TGTGCCAGCAGCACTCTGAGCTCCTACAATGAGCAGTTCTTC; CDR3aa: CASSTLSSYNEQFF; v_gene: TRBV9; abundance: .; d_gene: .; j_gene: TRBJ2-1
CDR3nt: TGTGCCAGCAGTCCAGGGGGCACGGCCTACGAGCAGTACTTC; CDR3aa: CASSPGGTAYEQYF; v_gene: TRBV28; abundance: .; d_gene: TRBD1; j_gene: TRBJ2-7
CDR3nt: TGTGCCAGCCTGAAACCGGGACAGGCCTATGGCTACACCTTC; CDR3aa: CASLKPGQAYGYTF; v_gene: TRBV28; abundance: .; d_gene: TRBD1; j_gene: TRBJ1-2
CDR3nt: TGTGCCAGCAGTTTCAGGAGGGACAGCCCCTCGGATACGCAGTATTTT; CDR3aa: CASSFRRDSPSDTQYF; v_gene: TRBV28; abundance: .; d_gene: .; j_gene: TRBJ2-3
CDR3nt: TGTGCCAGCAGCGTAGAGCCAGCGCCTGAGCAGTTCTTC; CDR3aa: CASSVEPAPEQFF; v_gene: TRBV9; abundance: .; d_gene: .; j_gene: TRBJ2-1
CDR3nt: TGCGCCAGCAGCTGGGGGCTAGCGGGAGACCCCACCTGGAATGAGCAGTTCTTC; CDR3aa: CASSWGLAGDPTWNEQFF; v_gene: TRBV5-1; abundance: once; d_gene: TRBD2; j_gene: TRBJ2-1
CDR3nt: TGTGCCAGCAGCTACAGGGGAACCGGGGAGCTGTTTTTT; CDR3aa: CASSYRGTGELFF; v_gene: TRBV7-2; abundance: .; d_gene: TRBD1; j_gene: TRBJ2-2
CDR3nt: TGTGCCAGCAGTCAACTCCGAAAAAAGACAGAGACTGAAGCTTTCTTT; CDR3aa: CASSQLRKKTETEAFF; v_gene: TRBV28; abundance: .; d_gene: .; j_gene: TRBJ1-1
CDR3nt: TGTGCCAGCAGTTCACTAGCGGGAGGGTCTGGTGAGCAGTTCTTC; CDR3aa: CASSSLAGGSGEQFF; v_gene: TRBV6-5; abundance: .; d_gene: TRBD2; j_gene: TRBJ2-1
CDR3nt: TGTGCCAGCAGCTCCGGAGTGAGCAATCAGCCCCAGCATTTT; CDR3aa: CASSSGVSNQPQHF; v_gene: TRBV5-6; abundance: .; d_gene: .; j_gene: TRBJ1-5
CDR3nt: TGTGCCAGCAGCCTAACAGGAGGCATGAACACTGAAGCTTTCTTT; CDR3aa: CASSLTGGMNTEAFF; v_gene: TRBV11-3; abundance: once; d_gene: .; j_gene: TRBJ1-1
CDR3nt: TGTGCCAGCAGCGCCGCCGGGACAGAAACCTACGAGCAGTACTTC; CDR3aa: CASSAAGTETYEQYF; v_gene: TRBV9; abundance: .; d_gene: TRBD1; j_gene: TRBJ2-7
CDR3nt: TGTGCCAGCAGCTTAGAGGGGAGACCTTTCTTT; CDR3aa: CASSLEGRPFF; v_gene: TRBV7-9; abundance: .; d_gene: .; j_gene: TRBJ1-1
CDR3nt: TGTGCCAGCAGCTTTATTTTCGGGGGTCCTGGGGAGCAGTACTTC; CDR3aa: CASSFIFGGPGEQYF; v_gene: TRBV7-8; abundance: .; d_gene: .; j_gene: TRBJ2-7
CDR3nt: TGTGCTAGTGGTTTGGGCGGGGAGCTGTTTTTT; CDR3aa: CASGLGGELFF; v_gene: TRBV12-5; abundance: .; d_gene: .; j_gene: TRBJ2-2
CDR3nt: TGTGCCAGCAGCTCCATCGACAGAACGGCTGCGGGACTAGCACAAGATACGCAGTATTTT; CDR3aa: CASSSIDRTAAGLAQDTQYF; v_gene: TRBV7-6; abundance: once; d_gene: TRBD2; j_gene: TRBJ2-3
CDR3nt: TGTGCCAGCCGGTCTCCCTCTGGGGCCAACGTCCTGACTTTC; CDR3aa: CASRSPSGANVLTF; v_gene: TRBV7-9; abundance: .; d_gene: .; j_gene: TRBJ2-6
CDR3nt: TGTGCCTGGGCCAGTTCGAGCACAGATACGCAGTATTTT; CDR3aa: CAWASSSTDTQYF; v_gene: TRBV30; abundance: .; d_gene: .; j_gene: TRBJ2-3
CDR3nt: TGTGCCAGCGCATGGACAGGGGATGAAACCGGGGAGCTGTTTTTT; CDR3aa: CASAWTGDETGELFF; v_gene: TRBV11-2; abundance: .; d_gene: TRBD1; j_gene: TRBJ2-2
CDR3nt: TGTGCCACCAGCACAAGACTAGCGGGAACCTACGAGCAGTACTTC; CDR3aa: CATSTRLAGTYEQYF; v_gene: TRBV15; abundance: .; d_gene: TRBD2; j_gene: TRBJ2-7
CDR3nt: TGCAGCGTACTCAGTGACAGGGGCACCGGGGAGCTGTTTTTT; CDR3aa: CSVLSDRGTGELFF; v_gene: TRBV29-1; abundance: .; d_gene: TRBD1; j_gene: TRBJ2-2
CDR3nt: TGTGCCAGCAGCGTAGGTCTTGCGGGAGGGCAAGAGCAGTACTTC; CDR3aa: CASSVGLAGGQEQYF; v_gene: TRBV9; abundance: .; d_gene: TRBD2; j_gene: TRBJ2-7
CDR3nt: TGTGCCAGCAGTTTCGGACAGGGTACGTCCTACGAGCAGTACTTC; CDR3aa: CASSFGQGTSYEQYF; v_gene: TRBV28; abundance: .; d_gene: TRBD1; j_gene: TRBJ2-7
CDR3nt: TGTGCCAGCAGTACCGGGACCCGACTTTATGGCTACACCTTC; CDR3aa: CASSTGTRLYGYTF; v_gene: TRBV28; abundance: .; d_gene: .; j_gene: TRBJ1-2
CDR3nt: TGTGCCAGCAGCTTAGTTCTAATTCTTGGCGGGAGTCAAGATACGCAGTATTTT; CDR3aa: CASSLVLILGGSQDTQYF; v_gene: TRBV7-2; abundance: .; d_gene: TRBD2; j_gene: TRBJ2-3
CDR3nt: TGTGCCAGCAGTCCCCTAGCGGGAGGCTCCTACGAGCAGTACTTC; CDR3aa: CASSPLAGGSYEQYF; v_gene: TRBV6-4; abundance: .; d_gene: TRBD2; j_gene: TRBJ2-7
CDR3nt: TGCGCCAGCACCCTCACAGATACGCAGTATTTT; CDR3aa: CASTLTDTQYF; v_gene: TRBV5-1; abundance: .; d_gene: .; j_gene: TRBJ2-3
CDR3nt: TGCAGCGTGGGCAGCGGTCTACCCACAGATACGCAGTATTTT; CDR3aa: CSVGSGLPTDTQYF; v_gene: TRBV29-1; abundance: .; d_gene: .; j_gene: TRBJ2-3
CDR3nt: TGTGCCAGCAGCTTAGCATCCTGGGACAGGGGATCTAGCTCTGGGGCCAACGTCCTGACTTTC; CDR3aa: CASSLASWDRGSSSGANVLTF; v_gene: TRBV7-2; abundance: .; d_gene: TRBD1; j_gene: TRBJ2-6
CDR3nt: TGTGCCAGCAATTGGGGGAGCAATCAGCCCCAGCATTTT; CDR3aa: CASNWGSNQPQHF; v_gene: TRBV28; abundance: .; d_gene: .; j_gene: TRBJ1-5
CDR3nt: TGTGCCAGCAGCGTGATAGGGGCCGGGGAGACCCAGTACTTC; CDR3aa: CASSVIGAGETQYF; v_gene: TRBV9; abundance: once; d_gene: .; j_gene: TRBJ2-5
CDR3nt: TGTGCCAGCAGTTATACAGGGATCAACTATGGCTACACCTTC; CDR3aa: CASSYTGINYGYTF; v_gene: TRBV6-5; abundance: once; d_gene: .; j_gene: TRBJ1-2
CDR3nt: TGCGCCAGCAGCCTAGATTGGGGCTCCTACAATGAGCAGTTCTTC; CDR3aa: CASSLDWGSYNEQFF; v_gene: TRBV5-1; abundance: .; d_gene: .; j_gene: TRBJ2-1
CDR3nt: TGTGCCAGCAGCCCACAACCCTTGAACACCGGGGAGCTGTTTTTT; CDR3aa: CASSPQPLNTGELFF; v_gene: TRBV7-9; abundance: .; d_gene: .; j_gene: TRBJ2-2
CDR3nt: TGTGCCAGCTCACCCGACAGGGTTCTCCACAATGAGCAGTTCTTC; CDR3aa: CASSPDRVLHNEQFF; v_gene: TRBV18; abundance: .; d_gene: TRBD1; j_gene: TRBJ2-1
CDR3nt: TGTGCCAGCAGCTTGGGAGCGGGATCAACCTACAATGAGCAGTTCTTC; CDR3aa: CASSLGAGSTYNEQFF; v_gene: TRBV7-2; abundance: .; d_gene: TRBD2; j_gene: TRBJ2-1
CDR3nt: TGCGCCAGCAGCTTGGACGGCATATCCATTTCCTACGAGCAGTACTTC; CDR3aa: CASSLDGISISYEQYF; v_gene: TRBV5-1; abundance: .; d_gene: .; j_gene: TRBJ2-7
CDR3nt: TGCGCCAGCAGCTTACAGCGGGAGTTTGCAGATACGCAGTATTTT; CDR3aa: CASSLQREFADTQYF; v_gene: TRBV5-1; abundance: once; d_gene: TRBD2; j_gene: TRBJ2-3
CDR3nt: TGTGCCAGCAGTTCCCCAGGGGTGACAGATACGCAGTATTTT; CDR3aa: CASSSPGVTDTQYF; v_gene: TRBV6-6; abundance: .; d_gene: .; j_gene: TRBJ2-3
CDR3nt: TGTGCCAGCATCAGTAGGGGGTCCGTGAAGCGCGCCGGGGAGCTGTTTTTT; CDR3aa: CASISRGSVKRAGELFF; v_gene: TRBV7-2; abundance: .; d_gene: .; j_gene: TRBJ2-2
CDR3nt: TGTGCCAGCTCACCACGACCAGGACTAGCGGTGAACACCGGGGAGCTGTTTTTT; CDR3aa: CASSPRPGLAVNTGELFF; v_gene: TRBV18; abundance: .; d_gene: TRBD2; j_gene: TRBJ2-2
CDR3nt: TGTGCCACCAGCAGCCGGCTAGCGGACCAAGAGACCCAGTACTTC; CDR3aa: CATSSRLADQETQYF; v_gene: TRBV15; abundance: .; d_gene: TRBD2; j_gene: TRBJ2-5
CDR3nt: TGCAGCGTTGAAGATCAGAACAGATTCATGAACACTGAAGCTTTCTTT; CDR3aa: CSVEDQNRFMNTEAFF; v_gene: TRBV29-1; abundance: .; d_gene: .; j_gene: TRBJ1-1
CDR3nt: TGTGCCAGCAGTGAAGCTGCAGGTCGAGATCAGCCCCAGCATTTT; CDR3aa: CASSEAAGRDQPQHF; v_gene: TRBV6-1; abundance: once; d_gene: .; j_gene: TRBJ1-5
CDR3nt: TGTGCCAGCAGTCCGACAGATAGCAATCAGCCCCAGCATTTT; CDR3aa: CASSPTDSNQPQHF; v_gene: TRBV28; abundance: .; d_gene: .; j_gene: TRBJ1-5
CDR3nt: TGTGCCAGCAGTTACAGAAGCTACACCTTC; CDR3aa: CASSYRSYTF; v_gene: TRBV6-5; abundance: .; d_gene: .; j_gene: TRBJ1-2
CDR3nt: TGTGCCAGCGGGACAGCAGGGTGGAGACGCGAGCAGTACTTC; CDR3aa: CASGTAGWRREQYF; v_gene: TRBV28; abundance: .; d_gene: TRBD1; j_gene: TRBJ2-7
CDR3nt: TGTGCCAGCAGCTTATGGTGGGCCTCGAACACTGAAGCTTTCTTT; CDR3aa: CASSLWWASNTEAFF; v_gene: TRBV7-9; abundance: .; d_gene: .; j_gene: TRBJ1-1
CDR3nt: TGTGCCATCAGTGAACGCGCGGGCACCGGGGAGCTGTTTTTT; CDR3aa: CAISERAGTGELFF; v_gene: TRBV10-3; abundance: .; d_gene: .; j_gene: TRBJ2-2
CDR3nt: TGTGCCAGCAGTCCACCCGGGGCCACCGCTCTTTACGACGAGCAGTACTTC; CDR3aa: CASSPPGATALYDEQYF; v_gene: TRBV28; abundance: .; d_gene: .; j_gene: TRBJ2-7